The sequence of this T cell receptor beta chain was determined in a study of T cells expressing NK-cell markers. At the level of the study: It was from sorted CD3+CD56+NKG2C+, CD3+CD56+NKG2C- and CD3+CD56-NKG2C+ T cells that TCR beta repertoires came. Study findings and constraints: It is unclear if expanded NKG2C-expressing clones target HCMV antigens.

Concerning this clonotype: Its antigen is still unknown.

TCRdb re-called the 5' RACE reads, yielding one record per CDR3 amino acid sequence without DNA. This sample's table reports 300,000 to 500,000 distinct CDR3 sequences. The sample comprised blood T cells: a sorted CD56 or NKG2C T cell subset, CD4+ or CD8+ T cells, or bulk PBMC T cells (not recorded which). This clonotype originated in a woman in her 50s in good health.

The CDR3 sequence is CARSGGVGAFF. This sequence joins TRBV2 and TRBJ1-1. The germline CDR1 and CDR2 sequences are SNHLY and FYNNEI. The CDR3 loop spans 11 amino acids. The full variable domain, in which reference TRBV2 and TRBJ1-1 provide the parts outside the CDR3, is EPEVTQTPSHQVTQMGQEVILRCVPISNHLYFYWYRQILGQKVEFLVSFYNNEISEKSEIFDDQFSVERPDGSNFTLKIRSTKLEDSAMYFCARSGGVGAFFGQGTRLTVV.